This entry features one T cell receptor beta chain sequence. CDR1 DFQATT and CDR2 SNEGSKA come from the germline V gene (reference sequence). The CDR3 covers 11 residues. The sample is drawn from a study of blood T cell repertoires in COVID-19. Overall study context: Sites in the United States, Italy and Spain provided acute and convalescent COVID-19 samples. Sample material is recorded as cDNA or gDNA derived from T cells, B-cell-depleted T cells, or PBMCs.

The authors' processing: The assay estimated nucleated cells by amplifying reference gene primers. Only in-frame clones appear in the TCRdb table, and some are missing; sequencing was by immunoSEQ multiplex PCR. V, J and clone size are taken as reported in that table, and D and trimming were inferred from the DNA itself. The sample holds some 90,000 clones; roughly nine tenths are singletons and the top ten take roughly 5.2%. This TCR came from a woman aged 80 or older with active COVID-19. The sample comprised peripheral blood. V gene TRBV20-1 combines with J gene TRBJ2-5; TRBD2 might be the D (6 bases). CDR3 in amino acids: CSAGGQETQYF. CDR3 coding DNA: TGCAGCGCCGGGGGCCAAGAGACCCAGTACTTC.